This paragraph reports one T cell receptor (beta chain). This sample was taken from a study of blood T cell repertoires in COVID-19. Germline V lookup: CDR1 ENHRY, CDR2 SYGVKD. The CDR3 spans 13 residues. The V and J ends lost 10 bases and 7 bases, in that order; junction bases with no gene match: 7. The cohort comprised adults aged about 18 to 100 years residing in about 25 US areas. Sequencing was performed with immunoSEQ multiplex PCR; in TCRdb, only in-frame clones are kept and a portion is missing. The sample contains roughly 380,000 clones, more than 75% of which appear only once. Sequencing was done on a sample of PBMCs or T cells enriched from blood (not recorded which). The chain carries TRBV10-3 and TRBJ1-6; 7 positions agree with TRBD1. The source is a man aged 25 to 45 who had recovered from COVID-19. DNA of the CDR3: TGTGCCAGCGCAGGGACAGTCAATTCACCCCTCCACTTT. Translating gives CASAGTVNSPLHF.